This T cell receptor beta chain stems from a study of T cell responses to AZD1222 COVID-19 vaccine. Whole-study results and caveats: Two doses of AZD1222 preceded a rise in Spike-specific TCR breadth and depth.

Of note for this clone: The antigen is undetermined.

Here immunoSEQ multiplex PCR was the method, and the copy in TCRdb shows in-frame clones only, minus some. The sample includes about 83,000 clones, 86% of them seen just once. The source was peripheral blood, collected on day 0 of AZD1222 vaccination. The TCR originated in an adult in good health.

CDR3 sequence: CASSLGGPQGRFTEAFF. The CDR3 DNA reads as TGTGCCAGCAGCTTAGGGGGGCCCCAGGGAAGGTTCACTGAAGCTTTCTTT. The chain combines TRBV11-3 with TRBJ1-1, with D perhaps matching TRBD1 (6 bases). The CDR3 is made up of 17 amino acids. The germline V gene has CDR1 SGHNT and CDR2 YENEEA. The V end lost 1 base, the J end lost 4 bases, and 19 bases lay between the germline ends.